The rows below give T cell receptor beta chains drawn from one sample of a study of cytomegalovirus exposure and HLA in healthy donors. Data came from immunoSEQ multiplex PCR; TCRdb stores just in-frame clones and leaves some out. Here the sample spans 99,000 or so clones, about 80% being singletons. Sequenced input: PBMCs. Source of these receptors: a female donor in good health and CMV-seropositive. Each CDR3 is given with its conserved first and last residue. Rows give clone size only sometimes, using once, few, many, or a class for an expanded clone.

16	TRBV13	.	TRBJ2-1	CASSLDSGGSGNEQFF
15	TRBV9	.	TRBJ2-3	CASSVEVGGADTQYF
15	TRBV27	.	TRBJ2-1	CASNPGQGSYNEQFF
13	TRBV9	few	TRBJ1-4	CASSATGDEKLFF
14	TRBV29-1	once	TRBJ2-3	CSVESSGVTDTQYF
15	TRBV28	.	TRBJ2-7	CASSLAGRVGNEQYF
12	TRBV29-1	.	TRBJ2-7	CSVEVQGYEQYF
16	TRBV9	.	TRBJ2-2	CASSVGGGRDTGELFF
15	TRBV15	.	TRBJ1-2	CATSRVAGTNYGYTF
15	TRBV7-3	.	TRBJ2-1	CASSSGQAAYNEQFF
14	TRBV5-4	.	TRBJ1-4	CASSADRGNEKLFF
12	TRBV27	.	TRBJ1-1	CASSSRFSEAFF
14	TRBV9	.	TRBJ2-5	CASSGLGTRETQYF
15	TRBV9	.	TRBJ2-7	CASSGSGTSGYEQYF
13	TRBV7-6	.	TRBJ2-7	CASSIGTGGEQYF
15	TRBV9	.	TRBJ2-5	CASSVGGGGGETQYF
12	TRBV2	.	TRBJ1-1	CASKEPNTEAFF
16	TRBV7-2	.	.	CASSRGGLADSYEQYF
13	TRBV28	.	TRBJ1-2	CASSYDRTYGYTF
12	TRBV5-4	few	TRBJ2-7	CASSLDRGEQYF
14	TRBV2	.	TRBJ1-5	CASARRVSNQPQHF
14	TRBV25-1	once	TRBJ2-7	CASSVSGSSYEQYF
16	TRBV5-1	.	TRBJ2-1	CASRPTSGRPHNEQFF
15	TRBV4-1	.	TRBJ1-5	CASSLSGAGNGPQHF
13	TRBV9	.	TRBJ1-5	CASGASVDQPQHF
15	TRBV6-6	.	TRBJ2-7	CASSYSGQGVREQYF
13	TRBV9	.	TRBJ1-1	CASSPSGNTEAFF
16	TRBV6-1	.	TRBJ2-2	CASSEGHPTNTGELFF
12	TRBV28	.	TRBJ1-3	CASSFRGNTIYF
17	TRBV12-5	.	TRBJ2-3	CASGLVAAGVGTDTQYF
15	TRBV30	.	TRBJ1-4	CAWRAPDRANEKLFF
14	TRBV6-4	.	TRBJ2-3	CASSAGLRTDTQYF
16	TRBV30	.	TRBJ2-5	CAWSVDGPVVQETQYF
15	TRBV19	.	TRBJ1-5	CASSNSRSSNQPQHF
16	TRBV23-1	.	TRBJ2-7	CASSQYRGRWGYEQYF
15	TRBV6-6	.	TRBJ2-5	CAVRTQGAIGETQYF
13	TRBV5-4	.	TRBJ2-3	CASSPRDTDTQYF
15	TRBV5-6	.	TRBJ2-7	CASSFRGVGTYEQYF
13	TRBV11-2	.	TRBJ2-7	CASSLRTHYEQYF
15	TRBV28	.	TRBJ2-7	CASSSPDRVGYEQYF
16	TRBV28	.	TRBJ2-7	CASQKQGNVGIYEQYF
16	TRBV6-6	.	.	CASSYSPGQGDYEQYF
16	TRBV18	.	TRBJ2-2	CASSPRRQGGTGELFF
15	TRBV5-5	.	TRBJ1-4	CASSLIGATNEKLFF
15	TRBV30	.	TRBJ2-2	CAWSRDSANTGELFF
14	TRBV6-1	.	TRBJ1-1	CASSEAQGAGEAFF
16	TRBV19	.	TRBJ2-1	CASSIMLAGSYNEQFF
12	TRBV6-4	.	TRBJ2-1	CASSNTGVEQFF
14	TRBV30	.	TRBJ2-7	CAWSPSRVPVEQYF
14	TRBV27	.	TRBJ1-2	CASRPDSPSYGYTF